The next 6 T cell receptor beta chains were all read from a single sample in a study of blood T cell repertoires in COVID-19. The protocol was immunoSEQ multiplex PCR, while the TCRdb copy is restricted to in-frame clones and leaves out a portion. Here the sample spans around 110,000 clones, about 80% being singletons. The source material was peripheral blood. The receptor source for this set is a man aged 60 to 75 with active or convalescent COVID-19.

The chain links TRBV9 to TRBJ2-7, with D perhaps matching TRBD2 (5 bases). V lost 1 base, J lost 0 bases, and 8 bases lay in between. This CDR3 is 14 amino acids long. Germline lookup yields CDR1 SGDLS and CDR2 YYNGEE. CDR3 protein: CASSVSTSSYEQYF. The CDR3 DNA is TGTGCCAGCAGCGTATCAACTAGCTCCTACGAGCAGTACTTC. The variable domain in full, completed from reference TRBV9 and TRBJ2-7, reads DSGVTQTPKHLITATGQRVTLRCSPRSGDLSVYWYQQSLDQGLQFLIQYYNGEERAKGNILERFSAQQFPDLHSELNLSSLELGDSALYFCASSVSTSSYEQYFGPGTRLTVT.

This chain uses TRBV5-4 with TRBJ2-3; 9 bases are shared with TRBD2. Germline V gene sequence: CDR1 SGHNT, CDR2 YYREEE (reference sequence). The CDR3 spans 16 residues. V was pared by 4 bases and J by 2 bases, with 8 bases of the junction left unmatched. The CDR3 protein is CASSTEREAYTDTQYF. CDR3 nucleotide sequence: TGTGCCAGCAGCACGGAGCGGGAGGCCTACACAGATACGCAGTATTTT.

The chain carries TRBV28 and TRBJ2-4, with 7 bases identical to TRBD1. CDR3 size: 16 residues. Germline V lookup: CDR1 MDHEN, CDR2 SYDVKM. J gave up 4 bases and V 5 bases, and 11 bases lay outside the gene matches. Here the CDR3 DNA reads TGTGCCAGCAGTACCCGGGGAAGGGGGCCGAAAAACATTCAGTACTTC. Protein product: CASSTRGRGPKNIQYF.

The chain joins TRBV2 to TRBJ2-5; a weak D match, TRBD1 (7 bases). V gave up 3 bases and J gave up 5 bases, with 13 bases separating them. This CDR3 has 14 amino acids. Germline-derived CDR1 and CDR2 are SNHLY and FYNNEI. CDR3 bases: TGTGCCAGCAGTGACGCGGGACAGTGGGAGACCCAGTACTTC. Its translation: CASSDAGQWETQYF.

The CDR3 sequence is CASKRDSYGYTF. Here the CDR3 DNA reads TGTGCCAGTAAACGGGACAGCTATGGCTACACCTTC. The chain couples TRBV6-5 to TRBJ1-2, with 7 bases aligning to TRBD1. J was trimmed by 4 bases and V by 9 bases; bases with no gene match: 5. The CDR3 runs to 12 residues. Germline V gene lookup returns CDR1 MNHEY and CDR2 SVGAGI.

The CDR3 region is CASLQGNTEAFF. In DNA form, the CDR3 reads TGCGCCAGCCTACAGGGTAACACTGAAGCTTTCTTT. The chain couples TRBV23-1 to TRBJ1-1; possibly TRBD1 for D (6 bases). TRBV23-1 counts as an open reading frame of uncertain function. This CDR3 comprises 12 residues. With 8 bases removed from V and 2 bases from J, the gap between germline ends came to 9 bases.